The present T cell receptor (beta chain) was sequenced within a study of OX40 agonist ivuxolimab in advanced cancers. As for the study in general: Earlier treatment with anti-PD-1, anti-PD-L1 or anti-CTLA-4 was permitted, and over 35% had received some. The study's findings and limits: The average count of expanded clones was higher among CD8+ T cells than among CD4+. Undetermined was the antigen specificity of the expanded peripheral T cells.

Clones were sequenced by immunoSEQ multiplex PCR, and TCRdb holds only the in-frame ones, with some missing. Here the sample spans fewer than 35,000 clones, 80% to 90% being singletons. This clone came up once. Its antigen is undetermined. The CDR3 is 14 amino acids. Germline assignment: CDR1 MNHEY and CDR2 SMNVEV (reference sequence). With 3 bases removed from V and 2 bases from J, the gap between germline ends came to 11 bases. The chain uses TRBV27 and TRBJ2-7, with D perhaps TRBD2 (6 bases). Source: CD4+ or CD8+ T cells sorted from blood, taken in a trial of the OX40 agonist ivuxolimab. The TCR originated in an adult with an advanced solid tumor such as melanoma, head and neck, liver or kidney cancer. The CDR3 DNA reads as TGTGCCAGCAGTTTTGGCGGGAACCCCTACGAGCAGTACTTC. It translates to CASSFGGNPYEQYF.